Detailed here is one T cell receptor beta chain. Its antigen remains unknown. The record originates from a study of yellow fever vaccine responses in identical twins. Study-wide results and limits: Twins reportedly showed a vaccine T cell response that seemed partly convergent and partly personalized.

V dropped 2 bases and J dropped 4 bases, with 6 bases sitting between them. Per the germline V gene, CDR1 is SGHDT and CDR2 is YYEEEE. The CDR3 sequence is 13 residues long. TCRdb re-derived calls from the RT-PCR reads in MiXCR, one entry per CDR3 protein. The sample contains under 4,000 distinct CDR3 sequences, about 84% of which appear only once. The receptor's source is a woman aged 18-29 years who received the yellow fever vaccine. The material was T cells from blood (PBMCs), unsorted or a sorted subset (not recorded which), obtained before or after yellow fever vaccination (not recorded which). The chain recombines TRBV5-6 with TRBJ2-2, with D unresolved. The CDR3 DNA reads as TGTGCCAGCAGCTTTTCCGGCACCGGGGAGCTGTTTTTT. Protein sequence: CASSFSGTGELFF.